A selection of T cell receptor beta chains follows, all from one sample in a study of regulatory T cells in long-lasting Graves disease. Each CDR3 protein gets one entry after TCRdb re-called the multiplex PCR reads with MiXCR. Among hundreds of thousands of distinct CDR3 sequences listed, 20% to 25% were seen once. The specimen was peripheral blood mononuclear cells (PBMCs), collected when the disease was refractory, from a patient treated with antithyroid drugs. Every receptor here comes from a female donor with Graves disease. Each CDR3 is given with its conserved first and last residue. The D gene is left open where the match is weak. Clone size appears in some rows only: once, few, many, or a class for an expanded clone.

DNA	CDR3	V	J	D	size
TGTGCCACCAGTGTGGAGGGAGACGGGGAGCTGTTTTTT	CATSVEGDGELFF	TRBV24-1	TRBJ2-2	-	many
TGTGCCAGCAGCTCCGTCCGACGGACCCTCGGGGAGGAAAAACTGTTTTTT	CASSSVRRTLGEEKLFF	TRBV5-5	TRBJ1-4	-	-
TGCGCCAGCAGCTCGCAGACGGAGACTGAAGCTTTCTTT	CASSSQTETEAFF	TRBV5-1	TRBJ1-1	-	many
TGTGCTAGTGGTTTGTCGCCCTTGGCGGGAGGCCGGAGCACAGATACGCAGTATTTT	CASGLSPLAGGRSTDTQYF	TRBV12-5	TRBJ2-3	TRBD2	few
TGTGCCAGCAGCTTAATACCGGGACAGGGGAATAAAAAACTGTTTTTT	CASSLIPGQGNKKLFF	TRBV7-2	TRBJ1-4	TRBD1	few
TGTGCCAGCACCCTCTCTCATCGCTCCAGGGGTATGAACACTGAAGCTTTCTTT	CASTLSHRSRGMNTEAFF	TRBV28	TRBJ1-1	-	many
TGTGCCAGCAGTGAGGAAGGGACAGGGACCTACGAGCAGTACTTC	CASSEEGTGTYEQYF	TRBV2	TRBJ2-7	TRBD1	many
TGTGCCAGCATCGGGGGGGGACCCTTCGAGCAGTACTTC	CASIGGGPFEQYF	TRBV6-1	TRBJ2-7	TRBD2	few
TGTGCCAGCAGCCTTGCTTGGTATGGCTACACCTTC	CASSLAWYGYTF	TRBV3-1	TRBJ1-2	-	-
TGTGCCAGCAGTTACTCCGAAGGTCAGCCCCAGCATTTT	CASSYSEGQPQHF	TRBV6-9	TRBJ1-5	-	-
TGTGCCAGCAGTTGGACGGAGGGCACAGATACGCAGTATTTT	CASSWTEGTDTQYF	TRBV2	TRBJ2-3	-	-
TGTGCCAGCAGCTTAGAAGGGGCAGGGTTTTGGGATAACTATGGCTACACCTTC	CASSLEGAGFWDNYGYTF	TRBV7-2	TRBJ1-2	-	many
TGTGCCAGCAGTTACTTGAGCTCCTACGAGCAGTACTTC	CASSYLSSYEQYF	TRBV2	TRBJ2-7	-	many
TGTGCCAGCAGTGAGTTCCGGTCTGGTCAGCCCCAGCATTTT	CASSEFRSGQPQHF	TRBV2	TRBJ1-5	-	many
TGTGCCAGCAGCTCGCACGCAAGGGGGCAGGGAGATTCACCCCTCCACTTT	CASSSHARGQGDSPLHF	TRBV7-8	TRBJ1-6	TRBD1	few
TGTACCAGCAGTTTTCAACTAGCGGGGCTCGGTGGGGCCAACGTCCTGACTTTC	CTSSFQLAGLGGANVLTF	TRBV6-9	TRBJ2-6	TRBD2	-
TGTGCCAGCAGCTTATCTGGGGGCGATTTCCTTTATGAAAAACTGTTTTTT	CASSLSGGDFLYEKLFF	TRBV7-9	TRBJ1-4	-	-
TGTGCCAGCAGTTACTCGTTGTCCTACGAGCAGTACTTC	CASSYSLSYEQYF	TRBV6-2/TRBV6-3	TRBJ2-7	-	many
TGTGCCAGCAGTTTATCATACGGTCAGCCCCAGCATTTT	CASSLSYGQPQHF	TRBV27	TRBJ1-5	-	many
TGTGCCAGCAGCTTAGGGGGGCCGGGGACCTACGAGCAGTACTTC	CASSLGGPGTYEQYF	TRBV7-2	TRBJ2-7	-	few
TGTGCCAGTAGTATAGTCGCTAGCGGGGGGCTGGAGACCCAGTACTTC	CASSIVASGGLETQYF	TRBV19	TRBJ2-5	TRBD2	-
TGCAGTGCTTTTTCGAACTATGGCTACACCTTC	CSAFSNYGYTF	TRBV20-1	TRBJ1-2	-	many
TGTGCCAGCAGTGAACAGGGGACAAACTATGGCTACACCTTC	CASSEQGTNYGYTF	TRBV2	TRBJ1-2	-	many
TGCGCCAGCAGCCCTGGGACAGGGGGCGCGGCTGAAGCTTTCTTT	CASSPGTGGAAEAFF	TRBV5-1	TRBJ1-1	TRBD1	-
TGTGCCAGCAGTGGACAGAGGGGGGCAAATCAGCCCCAGCATTTT	CASSGQRGANQPQHF	TRBV12-3/TRBV12-4	TRBJ1-5	-	many
TGTGCCAGCAGCTTATCCTGGGACGGGGAGCTGTTTTTT	CASSLSWDGELFF	TRBV11-2	TRBJ2-2	-	many
TGTGCCAGCAGTTACCAGCCGGGGACAGGGGTCTCACCCCTCCACTTT	CASSYQPGTGVSPLHF	TRBV6-2/TRBV6-3	TRBJ1-6	TRBD1	few
TGTGCCAGCAGTTTTAGGGTCGGGGGGGCGAGCAATCAGCCCCAGCATTTT	CASSFRVGGASNQPQHF	TRBV6-5	TRBJ1-5	-	many
TGTGCCAGTAGTCCAAAGGCAGGATTAGAGACCCAGTACTTC	CASSPKAGLETQYF	TRBV19	TRBJ2-5	-	-
TGTGCCAGCCGGACAGGCACGACCTACGAGCAGTACTTC	CASRTGTTYEQYF	TRBV28	TRBJ2-7	TRBD1	many
TGTGCCAGCAGCGAGGGTTTCCTTGAGCAGTTCTTC	CASSEGFLEQFF	TRBV7-9	TRBJ2-1	-	few
TGCGCCAGCAGCCACTTTTCCCCAGGGGCCCCGAACACCGGGGAGCTGTTTTTT	CASSHFSPGAPNTGELFF	TRBV4-1	TRBJ2-2	-	-
TGTGCCAGTACCGACTCCGGGACCGAAAACATTCAGTACTTC	CASTDSGTENIQYF	TRBV19	TRBJ2-4	-	few
TGTGCCAGCAGTTTAGGGCAGAGACGCTACGAGCAGTACTTC	CASSLGQRRYEQYF	TRBV28	TRBJ2-7	-	few
TGCAGCGCCAAGAGTATTCTCACAGATACGCAGTATTTT	CSAKSILTDTQYF	TRBV29-1	TRBJ2-3	-	-
TGTGCCAGCAGTGCGACAGGGGGCGGTTCACCCCTCCACTTT	CASSATGGGSPLHF	TRBV28	TRBJ1-6	TRBD1	many
TGTGCCAACAGCTTTAGGGGACAGATGAACACTGAAGCTTTCTTT	CANSFRGQMNTEAFF	TRBV11-2	TRBJ1-1	TRBD1	few
TGTGCCAGCAGACAACGACAGGGGCCCGAAGAGGCCCAGTACTTC	CASRQRQGPEEAQYF	TRBV11-1	TRBJ2-5	TRBD1	-
TGCAGTGCTAGAGATCCCAGGGCGGGGACTGAAGCTTTCTTT	CSARDPRAGTEAFF	TRBV20-1	TRBJ1-1	-	many
TGTGCCAGCAGCAGGGACCCCGGGAGAGACGAGCAGTACTTC	CASSRDPGRDEQYF	TRBV28	TRBJ2-7	-	many
TGTGCCAGCAGCCCCGGGACCCGCTACTCCTACGAGCAGTACTTC	CASSPGTRYSYEQYF	TRBV2	TRBJ2-7	-	many
TGTGCCAGCAGAGAACAGGGGATGGTCTACGAGCAGTACTTC	CASREQGMVYEQYF	TRBV12-3/TRBV12-4	TRBJ2-7	TRBD1	-
TGTGCCAGCAGCGGGGGGGGGAAAACTGAAGCTTTCTTT	CASSGGGKTEAFF	TRBV27	TRBJ1-1	-	-